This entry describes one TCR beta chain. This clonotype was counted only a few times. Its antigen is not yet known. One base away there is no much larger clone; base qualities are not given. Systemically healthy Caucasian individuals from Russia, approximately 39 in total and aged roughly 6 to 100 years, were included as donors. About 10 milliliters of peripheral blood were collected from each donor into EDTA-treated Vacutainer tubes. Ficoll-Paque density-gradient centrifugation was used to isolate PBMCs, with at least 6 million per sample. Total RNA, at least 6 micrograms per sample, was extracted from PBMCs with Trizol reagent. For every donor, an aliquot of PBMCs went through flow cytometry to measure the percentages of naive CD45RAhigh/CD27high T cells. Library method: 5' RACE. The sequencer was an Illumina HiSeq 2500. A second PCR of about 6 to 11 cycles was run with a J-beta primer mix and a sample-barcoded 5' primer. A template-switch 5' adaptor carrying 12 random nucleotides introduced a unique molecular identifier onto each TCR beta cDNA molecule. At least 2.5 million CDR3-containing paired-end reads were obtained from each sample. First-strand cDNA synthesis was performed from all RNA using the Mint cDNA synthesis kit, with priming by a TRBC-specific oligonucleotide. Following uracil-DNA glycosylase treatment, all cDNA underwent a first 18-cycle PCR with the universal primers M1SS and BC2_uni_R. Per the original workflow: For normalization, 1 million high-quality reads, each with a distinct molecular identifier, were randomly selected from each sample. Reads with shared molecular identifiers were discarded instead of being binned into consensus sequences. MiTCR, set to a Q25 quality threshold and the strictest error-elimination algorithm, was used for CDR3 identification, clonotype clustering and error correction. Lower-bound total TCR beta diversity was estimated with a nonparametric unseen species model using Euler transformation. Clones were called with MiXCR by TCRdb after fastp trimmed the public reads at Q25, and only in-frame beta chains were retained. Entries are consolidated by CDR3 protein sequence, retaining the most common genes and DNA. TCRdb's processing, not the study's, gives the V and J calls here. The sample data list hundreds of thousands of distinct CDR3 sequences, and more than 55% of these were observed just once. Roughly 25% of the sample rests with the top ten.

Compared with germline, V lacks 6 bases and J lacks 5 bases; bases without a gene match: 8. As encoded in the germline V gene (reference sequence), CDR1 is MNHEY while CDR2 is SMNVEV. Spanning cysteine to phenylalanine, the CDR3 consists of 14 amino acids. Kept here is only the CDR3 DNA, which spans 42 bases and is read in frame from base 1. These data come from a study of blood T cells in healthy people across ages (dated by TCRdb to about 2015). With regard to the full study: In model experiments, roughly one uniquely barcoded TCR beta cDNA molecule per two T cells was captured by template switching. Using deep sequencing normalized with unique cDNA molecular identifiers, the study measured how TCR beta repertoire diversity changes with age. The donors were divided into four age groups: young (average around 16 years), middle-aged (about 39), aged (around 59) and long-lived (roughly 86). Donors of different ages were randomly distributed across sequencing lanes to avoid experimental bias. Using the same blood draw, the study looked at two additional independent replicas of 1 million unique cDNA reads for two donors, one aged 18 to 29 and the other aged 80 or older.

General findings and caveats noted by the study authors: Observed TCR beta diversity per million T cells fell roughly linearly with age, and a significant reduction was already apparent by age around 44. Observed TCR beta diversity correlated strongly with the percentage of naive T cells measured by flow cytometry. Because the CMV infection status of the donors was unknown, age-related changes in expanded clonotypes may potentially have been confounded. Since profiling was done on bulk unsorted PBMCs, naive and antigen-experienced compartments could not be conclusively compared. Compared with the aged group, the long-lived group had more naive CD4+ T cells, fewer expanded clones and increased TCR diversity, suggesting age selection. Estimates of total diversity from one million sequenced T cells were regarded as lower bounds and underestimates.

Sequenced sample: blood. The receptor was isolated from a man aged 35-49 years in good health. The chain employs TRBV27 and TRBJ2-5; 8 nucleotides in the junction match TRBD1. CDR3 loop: CASSEPGGRETQYF. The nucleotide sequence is TGTGCCAGCAGCGAGCCAGGGGGCCGTGAGACCCAGTACTTC.